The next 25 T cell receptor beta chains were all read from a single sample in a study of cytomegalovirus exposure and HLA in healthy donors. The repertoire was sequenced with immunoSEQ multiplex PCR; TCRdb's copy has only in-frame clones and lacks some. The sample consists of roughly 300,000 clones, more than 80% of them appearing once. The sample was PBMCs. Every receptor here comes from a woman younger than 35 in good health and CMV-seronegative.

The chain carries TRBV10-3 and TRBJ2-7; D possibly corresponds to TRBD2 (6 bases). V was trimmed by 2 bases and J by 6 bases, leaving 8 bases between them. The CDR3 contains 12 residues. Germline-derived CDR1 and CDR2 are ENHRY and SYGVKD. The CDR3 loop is CAISEAGGEQYF. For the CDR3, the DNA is TGTGCCATCAGTGAGGCCGGGGGCGAGCAGTACTTC.

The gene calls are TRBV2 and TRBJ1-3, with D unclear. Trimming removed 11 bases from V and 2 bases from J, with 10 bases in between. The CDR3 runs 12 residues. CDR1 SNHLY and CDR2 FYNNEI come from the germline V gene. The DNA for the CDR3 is TGTGCCGGGAGCGGGACTGGAAACACCATATATTTT. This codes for CAGSGTGNTIYF.

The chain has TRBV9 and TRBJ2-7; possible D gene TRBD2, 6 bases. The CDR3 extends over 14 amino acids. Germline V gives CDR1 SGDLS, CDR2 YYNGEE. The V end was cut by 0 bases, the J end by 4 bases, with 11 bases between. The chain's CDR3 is CASSVGLVGYEQYF. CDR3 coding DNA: TGTGCCAGCAGCGTAGGACTAGTAGGGTACGAGCAGTACTTC. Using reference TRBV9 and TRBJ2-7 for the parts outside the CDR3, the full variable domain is DSGVTQTPKHLITATGQRVTLRCSPRSGDLSVYWYQQSLDQGLQFLIQYYNGEERAKGNILERFSAQQFPDLHSELNLSSLELGDSALYFCASSVGLVGYEQYFGPGTRLTVT.

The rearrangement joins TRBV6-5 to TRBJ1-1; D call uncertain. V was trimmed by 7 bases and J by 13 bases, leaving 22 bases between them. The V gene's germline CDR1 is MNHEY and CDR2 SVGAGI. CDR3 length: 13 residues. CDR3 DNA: TGTGCCAGCACCTCCCCCGGGTCGAAAACTAATTTCTTT. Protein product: CASTSPGSKTNFF.

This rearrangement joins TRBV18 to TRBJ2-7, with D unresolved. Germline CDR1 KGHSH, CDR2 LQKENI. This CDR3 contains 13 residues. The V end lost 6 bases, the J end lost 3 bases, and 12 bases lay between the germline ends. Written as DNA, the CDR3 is TGTGCCAGCTCCCCGACACAGAGCTACGAGCAGTACTTC. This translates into CASSPTQSYEQYF.

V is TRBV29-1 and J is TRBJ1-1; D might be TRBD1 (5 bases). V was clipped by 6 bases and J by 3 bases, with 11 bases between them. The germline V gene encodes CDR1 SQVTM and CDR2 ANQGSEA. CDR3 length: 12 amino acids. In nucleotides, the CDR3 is TGCAGCGTCCTGGGGGGGGACACTGAAGCTTTCTTT. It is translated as CSVLGGDTEAFF.

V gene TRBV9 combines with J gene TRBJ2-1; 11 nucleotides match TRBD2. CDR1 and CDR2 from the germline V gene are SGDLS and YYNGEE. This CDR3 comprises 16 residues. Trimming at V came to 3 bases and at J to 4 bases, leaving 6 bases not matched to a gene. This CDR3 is CASSARLAGRYNEQFF. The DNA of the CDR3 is TGTGCCAGCAGCGCCAGACTAGCGGGACGTTACAATGAGCAGTTCTTC.

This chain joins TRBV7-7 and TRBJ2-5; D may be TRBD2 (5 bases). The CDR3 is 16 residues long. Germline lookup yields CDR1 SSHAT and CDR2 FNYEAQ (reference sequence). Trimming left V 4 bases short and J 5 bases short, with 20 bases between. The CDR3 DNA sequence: TGTGCCAGCAGCTCGTTAGAGGGAGACGGTAGTGAGACCCAGTACTTC. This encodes CASSSLEGDGSETQYF.

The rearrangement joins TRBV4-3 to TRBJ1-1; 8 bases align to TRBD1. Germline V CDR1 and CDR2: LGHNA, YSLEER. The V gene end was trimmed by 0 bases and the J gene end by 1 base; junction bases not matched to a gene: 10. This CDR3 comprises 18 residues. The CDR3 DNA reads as TGCGCCAGCAGCCAAGATCAGTTTGTAGGACAGGGGAACACTGAAGCTTTCTTT. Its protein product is CASSQDQFVGQGNTEAFF.

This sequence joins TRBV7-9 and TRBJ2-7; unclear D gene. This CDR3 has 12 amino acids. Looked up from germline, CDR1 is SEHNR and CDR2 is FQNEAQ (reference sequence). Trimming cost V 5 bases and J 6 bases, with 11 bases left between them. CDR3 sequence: CASSLRPGEQYF. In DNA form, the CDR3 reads TGTGCCAGCAGCCTTAGACCGGGCGAGCAGTACTTC.

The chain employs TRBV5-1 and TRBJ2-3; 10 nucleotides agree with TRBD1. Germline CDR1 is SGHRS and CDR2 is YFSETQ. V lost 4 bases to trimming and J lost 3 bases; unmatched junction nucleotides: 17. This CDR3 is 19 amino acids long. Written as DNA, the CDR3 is TGCGCCAGCAGCCCCACCGGGACAGGGGATTTGGGTGTTACAGATACGCAGTATTTT. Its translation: CASSPTGTGDLGVTDTQYF.

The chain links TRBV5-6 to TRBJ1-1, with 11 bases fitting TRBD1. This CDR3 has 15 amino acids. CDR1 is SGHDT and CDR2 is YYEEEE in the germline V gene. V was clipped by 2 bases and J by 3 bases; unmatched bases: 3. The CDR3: CASSFPGQGDTEAFF. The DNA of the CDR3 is TGTGCCAGCAGCTTTCCGGGACAGGGGGACACTGAAGCTTTCTTT. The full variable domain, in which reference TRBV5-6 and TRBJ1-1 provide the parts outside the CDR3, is DAGVTQSPTHLIKTRGQQVTLRCSPKSGHDTVSWYQQALGQGPQFIFQYYEEEERQRGNFPDRFSGHQFPNYSSELNVNALLLGDSALYLCASSFPGQGDTEAFFGQGTRLTVV.

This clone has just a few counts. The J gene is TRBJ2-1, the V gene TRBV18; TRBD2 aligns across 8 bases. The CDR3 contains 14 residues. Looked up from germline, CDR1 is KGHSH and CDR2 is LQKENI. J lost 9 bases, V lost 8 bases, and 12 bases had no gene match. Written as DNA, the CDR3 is TGTGCCAGCCATCGACTGGCGGGAGGAGTTGAGCAGTTCTTC. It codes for CASHRLAGGVEQFF.

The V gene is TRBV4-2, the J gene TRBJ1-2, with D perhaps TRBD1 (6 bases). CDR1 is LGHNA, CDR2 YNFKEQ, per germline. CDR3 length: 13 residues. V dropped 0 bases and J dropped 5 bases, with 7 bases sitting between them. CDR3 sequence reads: CASSQEQGYGYTF. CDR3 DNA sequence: TGTGCCAGCAGCCAAGAGCAGGGGTATGGCTACACCTTC.

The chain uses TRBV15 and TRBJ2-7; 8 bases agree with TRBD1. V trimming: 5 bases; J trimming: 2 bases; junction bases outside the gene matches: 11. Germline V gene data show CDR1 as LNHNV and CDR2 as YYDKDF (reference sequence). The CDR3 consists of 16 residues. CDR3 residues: CATSVPGDRFPYEQYF. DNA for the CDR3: TGTGCCACCAGCGTACCGGGGGACAGGTTTCCCTACGAGCAGTACTTC.

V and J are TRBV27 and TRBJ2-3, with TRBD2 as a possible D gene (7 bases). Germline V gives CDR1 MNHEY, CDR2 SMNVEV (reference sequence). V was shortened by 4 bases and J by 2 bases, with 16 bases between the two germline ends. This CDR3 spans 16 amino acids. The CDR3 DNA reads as TGTGCCAGCAGTTCGGGGGGCCTTGTCCACACAGATACGCAGTATTTT. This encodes CASSSGGLVHTDTQYF.

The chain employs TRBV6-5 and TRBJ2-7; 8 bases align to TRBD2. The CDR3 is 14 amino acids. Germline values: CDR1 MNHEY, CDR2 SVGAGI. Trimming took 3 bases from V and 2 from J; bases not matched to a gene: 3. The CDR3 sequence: CASSYQAGAYEQYF. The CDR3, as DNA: TGTGCCAGCAGTTATCAAGCGGGAGCCTACGAGCAGTACTTC.

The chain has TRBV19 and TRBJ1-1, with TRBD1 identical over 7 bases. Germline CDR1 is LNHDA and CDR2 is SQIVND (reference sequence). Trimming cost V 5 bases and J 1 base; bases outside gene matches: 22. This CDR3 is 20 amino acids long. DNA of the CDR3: TGTGCCAGTAGTCCAAGAAGGGGACAGAGTTTTTCTTTATGGAACACTGAAGCTTTCTTT. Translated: CASSPRRGQSFSLWNTEAFF.

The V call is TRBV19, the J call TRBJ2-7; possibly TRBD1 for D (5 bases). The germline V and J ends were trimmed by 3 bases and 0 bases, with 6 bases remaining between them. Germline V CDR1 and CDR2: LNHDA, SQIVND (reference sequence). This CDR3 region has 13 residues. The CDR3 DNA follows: TGTGCCAGTAGTATCAGGGACTCCTACGAGCAGTACTTC. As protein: CASSIRDSYEQYF.

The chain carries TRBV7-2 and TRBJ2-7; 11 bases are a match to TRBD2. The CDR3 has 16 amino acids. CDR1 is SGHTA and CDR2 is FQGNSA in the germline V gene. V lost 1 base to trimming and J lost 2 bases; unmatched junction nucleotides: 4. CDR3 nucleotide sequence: TGTGCCAGCAGCTTAGAACGTAGCGGGAGGGCCTACGAGCAGTACTTC. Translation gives CASSLERSGRAYEQYF.

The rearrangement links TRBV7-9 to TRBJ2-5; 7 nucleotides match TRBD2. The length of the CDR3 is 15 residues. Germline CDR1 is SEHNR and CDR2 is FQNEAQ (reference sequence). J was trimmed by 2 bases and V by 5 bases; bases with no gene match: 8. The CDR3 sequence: CASSPRLAVQETQYF. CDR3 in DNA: TGTGCCAGCAGCCCGCGTCTAGCGGTGCAAGAGACCCAGTACTTC.

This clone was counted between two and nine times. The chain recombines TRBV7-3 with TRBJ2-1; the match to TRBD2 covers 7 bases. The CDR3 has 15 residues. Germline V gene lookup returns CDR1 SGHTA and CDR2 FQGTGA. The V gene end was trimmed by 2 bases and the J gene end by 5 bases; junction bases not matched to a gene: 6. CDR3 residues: CASSLSAGKHNEQFF. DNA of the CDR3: TGTGCCAGCAGCTTATCAGCGGGAAAACACAATGAGCAGTTCTTC.

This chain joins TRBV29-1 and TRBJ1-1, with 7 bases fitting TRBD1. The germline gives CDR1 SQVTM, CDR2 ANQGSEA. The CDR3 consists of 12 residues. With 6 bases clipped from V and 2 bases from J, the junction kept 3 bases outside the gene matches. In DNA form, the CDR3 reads TGCAGCGTAAGACAGGGTAACACTGAAGCTTTCTTT. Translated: CSVRQGNTEAFF. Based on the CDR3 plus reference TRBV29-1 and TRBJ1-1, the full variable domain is SAVISQKPSRDICQRGTSLTIQCQVDSQVTMMFWYRQQPGQSLTLIATANQGSEATYESGFVIDKFPISRPNLTFSTLTVSNMSPEDSSIYLCSVRQGNTEAFFGQGTRLTVV.

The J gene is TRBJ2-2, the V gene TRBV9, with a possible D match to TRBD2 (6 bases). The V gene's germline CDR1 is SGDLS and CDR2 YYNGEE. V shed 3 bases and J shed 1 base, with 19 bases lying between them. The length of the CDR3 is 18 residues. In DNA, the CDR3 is TGTGCCAGCAGCGCAGAAGACTATCTAGCGTGGAACACCGGGGAGCTGTTTTTT. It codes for CASSAEDYLAWNTGELFF.

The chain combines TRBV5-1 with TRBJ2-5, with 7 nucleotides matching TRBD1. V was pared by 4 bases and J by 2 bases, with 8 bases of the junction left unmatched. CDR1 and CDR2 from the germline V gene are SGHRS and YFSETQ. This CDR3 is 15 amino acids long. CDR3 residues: CASSLTGWVQETQYF. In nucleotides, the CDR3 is TGCGCCAGCAGCCTGACAGGGTGGGTTCAAGAGACCCAGTACTTC.